One and the same sample provided the 6 T cell receptor beta chains below, sequenced in a study of blood T cell repertoires in COVID-19. Sequencing used immunoSEQ multiplex PCR; TCRdb keeps in-frame clones, though not all of them. Of 200,000 to 250,000 clones detected, about 83% appear once; the ten largest clones hold about 12%. The sequencing sample was made of peripheral blood. The receptors were sampled from a man older than 75 with acute or convalescent COVID-19.

The chain links TRBV28 to TRBJ1-5, with 9 bases matching TRBD1. This CDR3 region has 16 residues. Germline loops: CDR1 MDHEN, CDR2 SYDVKM. V shed 0 bases and J 7 bases; nucleotides not matched to a gene: 7. CDR3 loop: CASSLWGQGAGQPQHF. The CDR3 DNA sequence: TGTGCCAGCAGTTTATGGGGACAGGGAGCGGGCCAGCCCCAGCATTTT.

The chain uses TRBV6-2 or TRBV6-3 and TRBJ1-2; D is possibly TRBD1 (5 bases). The CDR3 spans 15 residues. Per germline, CDR1 MNHEY and CDR2 SVGEGT. V lost 7 bases, J lost 4 bases, and 19 bases lay in between. For the CDR3, the DNA is TGTGCCAGCATCCCCGCGGGGGGGGTCGGCTATGGCTACACCTTC. Translating it yields CASIPAGGVGYGYTF.

The V call is TRBV7-6, the J call TRBJ1-1; no reliable D call. V lost 5 bases, J lost 3 bases, and 16 bases lay in between. The CDR3 is 15 amino acids. Germline loops: CDR1 SGHVS, CDR2 FNYEAQ. The CDR3 nucleotides read TGTGCCAGCAGCCCTCAAACTCGGGGTTACACTGAAGCTTTCTTT. It specifies CASSPQTRGYTEAFF.

The V call is TRBV18, the J call TRBJ1-5; tentatively, D is TRBD1 (5 bases). CDR1 is KGHSH and CDR2 is LQKENI in the germline V gene. CDR3 length: 14 residues. V lost 4 bases and J lost 3, with 10 bases in between. The CDR3, as DNA: TGTGCCAGCTCACAACAGGAACACAATCAGCCCCAGCATTTT. Amino acids: CASSQQEHNQPQHF. Full variable domain (remainder filled in from reference TRBV18 and TRBJ1-5): NAGVMQNPRHLVRRRGQEARLRCSPMKGHSHVYWYRQLPEEGLKFMVYLQKENIIDESGMPKERFSAEFPKEGPSILRIQQVVRGDSAAYFCASSQQEHNQPQHFGDGTRLSIL.

The CDR3 spells CASSAWGAGANVLTF. The CDR3 coding sequence is TGTGCCAGTAGTGCCTGGGGGGCTGGGGCCAACGTCCTGACTTTC. This chain uses TRBV19 with TRBJ2-6; TRBD2 is a possible D gene (6 bases). Germline CDR1 LNHDA, CDR2 SQIVND (reference sequence). Trimming took off 5 bases at V and 2 bases at J, with 10 bases between the two ends. The length of the CDR3 is 15 residues.

The chain couples TRBV28 to TRBJ2-1, with D tentatively TRBD1 (6 bases). Trimming shortened V by 8 bases and J by 12 bases, and 14 bases separated the two germline ends. Germline CDR1 reads MDHEN; CDR2 reads SYDVKM. This CDR3 region has 11 residues. The CDR3 region has the DNA TGTGCCAGCTCTACAGGGCGGAGGCAGTTCTTC. Translating it yields CASSTGRRQFF.